The rows below give T cell receptor beta chains drawn from one sample of a study of cytomegalovirus exposure and HLA in healthy donors. Clones were sequenced by immunoSEQ multiplex PCR, and TCRdb holds only the in-frame ones, with some missing. The sample shows approximately 100,000 clones, 77% of them seen only once. What was sequenced was PBMCs. The source of these receptors is a man aged 40-50 years in good health and CMV-seropositive. Both conserved end residues are part of each CDR3. The D gene is left open where the match is weak. Size tells how often a clone was seen (once, few, many) or the class of an expanded clone, and some rows leave it out.

cdr3_length j_call v_call d_call clone_size cdr3_nt cdr3_aa
15 TRBJ1-1 TRBV18 - - TGTGCCAGCTCACGAGGTGTCAGTAGGACAGATAAAGCTTTCTTT CASSRGVSRTDKAFF
16 TRBJ1-3 TRBV11-2 - - TGTGCCAGCAGCTCACTCAGGGGCCCCTCTGGAAACACCATATATTTT CASSSLRGPSGNTIYF
15 TRBJ2-2 TRBV28 - few TGTGCCAGCAGTTTAGTCGGAGCCAACACCGGGGAGCTGTTTTTT CASSLVGANTGELFF
15 TRBJ1-1 TRBV2 TRBD1 - TGTGCCAGCAGTGAAGAGAGGGGGCTGAACACTGAAGCTTTCTTT CASSEERGLNTEAFF
16 TRBJ1-6 TRBV7-2 TRBD1 - TGTGCCAGCAGCCCCCAGCCAGGGACAGGGATTTCACCCCTCCACTTT CASSPQPGTGISPLHF
13 TRBJ1-2 TRBV29-1 - - TGCAGCGTTGTACAGGGAGGGTACTATGGCTACACCTTC CSVVQGGYYGYTF
15 TRBJ2-7 TRBV7-2 - few TGTGCCAGCAGCTCGAACAGGGTGAACTTCCACGAGCAGTACTTC CASSSNRVNFHEQYF
15 TRBJ2-2 TRBV4-1 - - TGCGCCAGCAGACGGAGCCTAGCGAACACCGGGGAGCTGTTTTTT CASRRSLANTGELFF
15 TRBJ1-2 TRBV4-3 TRBD1 - TGCGCCAGCAGCCCAGCAGGGGGTTCGGGCTATGGCTACACCTTC CASSPAGGSGYGYTF
12 TRBJ1-5 TRBV2 - - TGTGCCAGCAGTGACCGTGTTCAGCCCCAGCATTTT CASSDRVQPQHF
13 TRBJ1-3 TRBV7-2 TRBD1 few TGTGCCAGCAGCACGGGACAGCAAAACACCATATATTTT CASSTGQQNTIYF
11 TRBJ1-2 TRBV6-5 - - TGTGCCAGCAGAAGGGGTTCTGGCTACACCTTC CASRRGSGYTF
15 TRBJ2-1 TRBV9 TRBD2 - TGTGCCAGCAGCGAAACTAGCGGGGGTAGCAATGAGCAGTTCTTC CASSETSGGSNEQFF
12 TRBJ2-7 TRBV7-9 - - TGTGCCAGCAGCCCACCGGTTGGAGTGGTGAATTTC CASSPPVGVVNF
16 TRBJ2-1 TRBV4-2 - - TGTGCCAGCAGCCAAGAGTCGGGGAGCCACCGCGATGAGCAGTTCTTC CASSQESGSHRDEQFF
14 TRBJ2-7 TRBV7-3 - - TGTGCCAGCAGCTTAAACCCTAATAGCCACGAGCAGTACTTC CASSLNPNSHEQYF
13 TRBJ1-1 TRBV27 - - TGTGCCAGCAGTTTCCAAATGAACACTGAAGCTTTCTTT CASSFQMNTEAFF
15 TRBJ2-7 TRBV15 TRBD1 - TGTGCCACCAGCAGAGAGGGACAGTCCTCCTACGAGCAGTACTTC CATSREGQSSYEQYF
14 TRBJ1-6 TRBV7-2 - - TGTGCCAGCAGCTTTTTGGCGGATAATTCACCCCTCCACTTT CASSFLADNSPLHF
15 TRBJ1-2 TRBV27 TRBD1 - TGTGCCACCCACCCTTATGGGACAGGGGGTTATGGCTACACCTTC CATHPYGTGGYGYTF
15 TRBJ2-7 TRBV7-2 TRBD1 few TGTGCCAGCAGTCAAAACCCGGGACAGGGGGCCGAGCAGTACTTC CASSQNPGQGAEQYF
15 TRBJ1-5 TRBV19 TRBD1 - TGTGCCAGTGGAGACAGGGGAGGCGGCAATCAGCCCCAGCATTTT CASGDRGGGNQPQHF
17 TRBJ1-3 TRBV4-3 TRBD1 - TGCGCCAGCAGCCACCGGACAGGATACCTCTCTGGAAACACCATATATTTT CASSHRTGYLSGNTIYF
15 TRBJ2-7 TRBV7-6 - - TGTGCCAGCAGCCCAATCTTGCAGGGGACCTACGAGCAGTACTTC CASSPILQGTYEQYF
17 TRBJ1-2 TRBV9 - - TGTGCCAGCAGCCCATCCCACGAAACTGACAGAAACTATGGCTACACCTTC CASSPSHETDRNYGYTF
13 TRBJ1-1 TRBV7-2 - - TGTGCCAGCAGCTTAGCAGGGGCGGGGGCGGCTTTCTTT CASSLAGAGAAFF
13 TRBJ2-7 TRBV10-1 TRBD1 few TGCGCCGGACACCCAGGGACAGCTTACGAGCAGTACTTC CAGHPGTAYEQYF
13 TRBJ1-5 TRBV7-2 TRBD1 - TGTGCCAGCGGCCGACAGGGGAATCAGCCCCAGCATTTT CASGRQGNQPQHF
17 TRBJ2-7 TRBV4-1 - - TGCGCCAGCAGCCAAGGGGAGCTGCGGGATCCCACCTACGAGCAGTACTTC CASSQGELRDPTYEQYF
14 TRBJ1-5 TRBV4-1 TRBD1 - TGCGCCAGCAGCCAACGGACAGGGGATCAGCCCCAGCATTTT CASSQRTGDQPQHF
13 TRBJ2-7 TRBV18 - - TGTGCCAGCTCACCGCAGGGGTGGGACGAGCAGTACTTC CASSPQGWDEQYF
14 TRBJ1-5 TRBV7-2 - once TGTGCCAGCAGCTTAGTTCAGGGGAATCAGCCCCAGCATTTT CASSLVQGNQPQHF
17 TRBJ1-4 TRBV4-2 TRBD1 - TGTGCCAGCAGCCAAGATGGAACAGGGGCAAGTAATGAAAAACTGTTTTTT CASSQDGTGASNEKLFF
15 TRBJ1-5 TRBV15 TRBD1 - TGTGCCACCAGCAGACAGGGGGATAGCAATCAGCCCCAGCATTTT CATSRQGDSNQPQHF
17 TRBJ2-5 TRBV5-1 TRBD2 - TGCGCCAGCAGCGGAGCCGGACTAGGGGTTTCCCAAGAGACCCAGTACTTC CASSGAGLGVSQETQYF
15 TRBJ2-1 TRBV4-1 - - TGCGCCAGCAGTGCATATCGGGGTGGGCTCAATGAGCAGTTCTTC CASSAYRGGLNEQFF
15 TRBJ2-2 TRBV25-1 - - TGTGCCAGCAGTGAATCCCCACCGGACACCGGGGAGCTGTTTTTT CASSESPPDTGELFF